Listed below are T cell receptor beta chains from one sample, sequenced in a study of T cell responses to AZD1222 COVID-19 vaccine. Produced via immunoSEQ multiplex PCR; TCRdb's table is partial and in-frame only. Here the sample spans 80,000 to 100,000 clones, 85% to 90% being singletons. Sequenced here: peripheral blood, sampled 28 days after the second AZD1222 dose. All receptors come from an adult who received the AZD1222 COVID-19 vaccine. The CDR3 runs from the conserved cysteine through the conserved F or W. The D gene is left open where the match is weak. Only some rows state a clone size, as once, few, many or a class for expanded clones.

TRBV2	NA	NA	TRBJ1-5	CASSPGGFGNQPQHF	TGTGCCAGCAGTCCCGGGGGGTTTGGCAATCAGCCCCAGCATTTT
TRBV28	NA	NA	TRBJ1-3	CASSLRVGSGNTIYF	TGTGCCAGCAGTTTAAGGGTGGGCTCTGGAAACACCATATATTTT
TRBV2	NA	NA	TRBJ1-5	CASDPRGDSNQPQHF	TGTGCCAGCGACCCGCGGGGCGATAGCAATCAGCCCCAGCATTTT
TRBV7-6	NA	TRBD1	TRBJ1-2	CASSPQTGQGAHIGYTF	TGTGCCAGCAGCCCCCAGACGGGACAGGGGGCGCATATTGGCTACACCTTC
TRBV30	NA	NA	TRBJ2-3	CAWSLIADTQYF	TGTGCCTGGAGCTTGATAGCGGATACGCAGTATTTT
TRBV5-1	once	NA	TRBJ1-1	CASSFLGARNTEAFF	TGCGCCAGCAGCTTTTTAGGGGCTCGGAACACTGAAGCTTTCTTT
TRBV18	NA	TRBD1	TRBJ1-1	CASSLLTGKMNTEAFF	TGTGCCAGCTCACTTTTGACAGGGAAGATGAACACTGAAGCTTTCTTT
TRBV2	NA	TRBD2	TRBJ2-3	CASRDGLARSTDTQYF	TGTGCCAGCAGGGACGGACTAGCGAGATCCACAGATACGCAGTATTTT
TRBV7-8	NA	TRBD2	TRBJ2-5	CASSFISGLAGETQYF	TGTGCCAGCAGCTTTATATCGGGACTAGCGGGAGAGACCCAGTACTTC
TRBV29-1	NA	NA	TRBJ1-1	CSVESAMNTEAFF	TGCAGCGTTGAATCGGCAATGAACACTGAAGCTTTCTTT
TRBV7-3	NA	NA	TRBJ1-1	CASSPMGVAEAFF	TGTGCCAGCAGCCCGATGGGGGTTGCTGAAGCTTTCTTT
TRBV18	NA	NA	TRBJ2-5	CASSPVGETQYF	TGTGCCAGCTCACCAGTGGGGGAGACCCAGTACTTC
TRBV12-3/TRBV12-4	NA	NA	TRBJ2-3	CASSLSLTGTQYF	TGTGCCAGCAGTTTAAGTCTAACGGGTACGCAGTATTTT
TRBV2	few	NA	TRBJ1-2	CATSPALGSYTF	TGTGCCACCTCCCCGGCGCTGGGAAGCTACACCTTC
TRBV6-1	NA	NA	TRBJ1-2	CASSETRANYGYTF	TGTGCCAGCAGTGAAACCCGGGCCAACTATGGCTACACCTTC
TRBV6-5	NA	TRBD1	TRBJ2-1	CASRSGQDYNEQFF	TGTGCCAGCAGGTCGGGACAGGATTACAATGAGCAGTTCTTC
TRBV4-1	once	NA	TRBJ1-1	CASSQAPGEIEAFF	TGCGCCAGCAGCCAAGCTCCAGGAGAGATTGAAGCTTTCTTT
TRBV14	NA	NA	TRBJ1-1	CASSLLGAGTEAFF	TGTGCCAGCAGCCTGCTGGGGGCCGGGACTGAAGCTTTCTTT
TRBV18	NA	NA	TRBJ1-2	CASSPRAENYGYTF	TGTGCCAGCTCACCACGGGCTGAAAACTATGGCTACACCTTC
TRBV19	NA	NA	TRBJ1-2	CASSIMFGRENYGYTF	TGTGCCAGTAGTATAATGTTTGGCAGGGAGAACTATGGCTACACCTTC
TRBV5-1	NA	NA	TRBJ2-7	CASSLGGNYEQYF	TGCGCCAGCAGCTTGGGGGGGAACTACGAGCAGTACTTC
TRBV10-2	once	NA	TRBJ2-3	CASRPSGLADTQYF	TGCGCCAGCAGACCGAGTGGGCTTGCCGATACGCAGTATTTT
TRBV2	few	NA	TRBJ1-2	CASSAARNYGYTF	TGTGCCAGCAGTGCCGCCCGAAACTATGGCTACACCTTC
TRBV18	NA	TRBD1	TRBJ1-6	CASSPPTGGRNSPLHF	TGTGCCAGCTCACCACCGACAGGGGGAAGGAATTCACCCCTCCACTTT
TRBV11-1	NA	TRBD1	TRBJ1-1	CASSAPGQGGTEAFF	TGTGCCAGCAGCGCCCCGGGACAGGGAGGCACTGAAGCTTTCTTT
TRBV13	NA	NA	TRBJ2-7	CASSFSGTFYEQYF	TGTGCCAGCAGCTTCTCCGGGACATTCTACGAGCAGTACTTC
TRBV3-1/TRBV3-2	NA	NA	TRBJ2-1	CASSQAFRGASYNEQFF	TGTGCCAGCAGCCAAGCGTTTCGGGGGGCCTCCTACAATGAGCAGTTCTTC
TRBV6-5	NA	TRBD1	TRBJ1-2	CASREGTGIYGYTF	TGTGCCAGCAGAGAGGGGACAGGGATTTATGGCTACACCTTC
TRBV30	NA	NA	TRBJ1-5	CAWSVRPGESNQPQHF	TGTGCCTGGAGTGTACGCCCGGGGGAGAGCAATCAGCCCCAGCATTTT
TRBV5-1	NA	NA	TRBJ2-3	CASSLLGTVRADTQYF	TGCGCCAGCAGCCTCCTTGGGACGGTGAGGGCAGATACGCAGTATTTT
TRBV7-2	NA	NA	TRBJ2-1	CASSQRGAFYNEQFF	TGTGCCAGCAGCCAACGGGGGGCCTTCTACAATGAGCAGTTCTTC
TRBV6-5	NA	NA	TRBJ2-7	CASRRGQGLYEQYF	TGTGCCAGCAGGAGGGGGCAGGGACTCTACGAGCAGTACTTC
TRBV29-1	NA	NA	TRBJ1-2	CSANRENYGYTF	TGCAGTGCTAACAGGGAGAACTATGGCTACACCTTC
TRBV7-6	NA	NA	TRBJ1-1	CASSGAEYTEAFF	TGTGCCAGCTCCGGGGCAGAATACACTGAAGCTTTCTTT
TRBV10-2	NA	NA	TRBJ1-1	CASSEDRNTEAFF	TGCGCCAGCAGTGAAGACAGGAACACTGAAGCTTTCTTT
TRBV7-3	NA	NA	TRBJ2-2	CASSLGANTGELFF	TGTGCCAGCAGCCTTGGGGCGAACACCGGGGAGCTGTTTTTT
TRBV19	NA	NA	TRBJ1-5	CASSRTISNQPQHF	TGTGCCAGTAGTCGGACCATTAGCAATCAGCCCCAGCATTTT
TRBV12-3/TRBV12-4	NA	NA	TRBJ1-1	CASSTGSGTEAFF	TGTGCCAGCAGTACAGGGTCGGGAACTGAAGCTTTCTTT
TRBV9	NA	TRBD2	TRBJ2-2	CASSVASGVTGELFF	TGTGCCAGCAGCGTAGCTAGCGGGGTCACCGGGGAGCTGTTTTTT
TRBV6-6	NA	TRBD1	TRBJ1-4	CASSSQGQGNEKLFF	TGTGCCAGCAGTTCACAGGGACAGGGGAATGAAAAACTGTTTTTT
TRBV7-2	NA	TRBD2	TRBJ2-1	CASSNVRRGVYNEQFF	TGTGCCAGCAGCAATGTGAGGCGGGGGGTTTACAATGAGCAGTTCTTC
TRBV10-3	once	NA	TRBJ1-6	CAISIRVGDNSPLHF	TGTGCCATCAGTATTAGGGTCGGGGATAATTCACCCCTCCACTTT
TRBV6-5	NA	NA	TRBJ2-5	CASSYSARVYGETQYF	TGTGCCAGCAGTTACTCTGCGAGGGTATATGGAGAGACCCAGTACTTC
TRBV5-1	NA	NA	TRBJ2-5	CASSLGPPEAQYF	TGCGCCAGCAGCTTGGGCCCCCCAGAGGCCCAGTACTTC
TRBV5-1	NA	NA	TRBJ2-2	CASSSSPNAGELFF	TGCGCCAGCAGCTCGTCCCCGAACGCCGGGGAGCTGTTTTTT
TRBV27	NA	NA	TRBJ2-3	CASNDWRNTDTQYF	TGTGCCAGCAACGACTGGCGCAACACAGATACGCAGTATTTT
TRBV9	NA	NA	TRBJ2-6	CASSVATDGAGANVLTF	TGTGCCAGCAGCGTAGCTACTGACGGGGCTGGGGCCAACGTCCTGACTTTC
TRBV4-1	NA	NA	TRBJ2-1	CASSQPTGYGSYNEQFF	TGCGCCAGCAGCCAACCCACAGGGTATGGGTCCTACAATGAGCAGTTCTTC
TRBV5-1	NA	NA	TRBJ1-1	CASSKYRVAEAFF	TGCGCCAGCAGCAAATACAGGGTCGCTGAAGCTTTCTTT
TRBV5-1	NA	NA	TRBJ1-4	CASRDSLTPNEKLFF	TGCGCCAGCAGGGACTCCCTAACTCCAAATGAAAAACTGTTTTTT
TRBV18	NA	NA	TRBJ1-1	CASSQGQPMNTEAFF	TGTGCCAGCTCACAAGGACAGCCGATGAACACTGAAGCTTTCTTT
TRBV7-9	NA	TRBD1	TRBJ1-2	CASSLGQGWSGYTF	TGTGCCAGCAGTCTAGGACAGGGGTGGAGTGGCTACACCTTC
TRBV6-6	NA	NA	TRBJ1-6	CASSLPGGDDYNSPLHF	TGTGCCAGCAGTCTCCCGGGAGGGGACGACTATAATTCACCCCTCCACTTT
TRBV19	NA	NA	TRBJ1-2	CASSIDRAANYGYTF	TGTGCCAGTAGTATAGATAGGGCCGCAAACTATGGCTACACCTTC
TRBV10-3	NA	TRBD1	TRBJ1-1	CAIRDRMNTEAFF	TGTGCCATCAGGGACAGGATGAACACTGAAGCTTTCTTT
TRBV6-5	NA	NA	TRBJ2-7	CASSSQGSSYEQYF	TGTGCCAGCAGTTCCCAGGGGAGCTCCTACGAGCAGTACTTC